The 9 T cell receptor beta chains presented below share a single source sample, sequenced in a study of post-analysis software for immune sequencing data. TCR beta cDNA libraries had unique molecular identifiers. A single record per CDR3 protein comes from TCRdb applying MiXCR to the PCR reads. The sample consists of about half a million distinct CDR3 sequences, around a third of them appearing once. Study outcomes and limitations: Comparison of patients with controls showed roughly five TRBV segments more frequent in patients, TRBV5-6, TRBV5-1 and TRBV20-1 among them.

Antigens of these TCRs are unknown. Sequenced sample: blood. The origin of the receptors is a girl aged 2 to 17 with multiple sclerosis.

This clonotype was seen a handful of times. CDR3 amino acids: CSASSPLAPNTDTQYF. Written as DNA, the CDR3 is TGCAGTGCTAGCTCCCCCCTAGCGCCTAACACAGATACGCAGTATTTT. The chain links TRBV20-1 to TRBJ2-3; maybe TRBD2 (6 bases). V was clipped by 3 bases and J by 2 bases, with 18 bases between them. The CDR3 is made up of 16 amino acids. From germline, CDR1 is DFQATT and CDR2 SNEGSKA (reference sequence).

This clonotype was seen a handful of times. This sequence joins TRBV4-2 and TRBJ2-4; TRBD1 agrees at 10 bases. The ends lost 0 bases at V and 2 bases at J; junction bases unmatched: 4. CDR1 LGHNA and CDR2 YNFKEQ come from the germline V gene. This CDR3 has 17 amino acids. Here the CDR3 reads CASSQEGTGVSKNIQYF. CDR3 bases: TGTGCCAGCAGCCAAGAAGGGACAGGGGTCTCCAAAAACATTCAGTACTTC.

This clonotype was seen a handful of times. The CDR3 here is CSAGSETQYF. CDR3 bases: TGCAGTGCTGGATCGGAGACCCAGTACTTC. The chain is built from TRBV20-1 and TRBJ2-5; D gene unclear. The germline gives CDR1 DFQATT, CDR2 SNEGSKA (reference sequence). The CDR3 covers 10 residues. V was cut by 5 bases and J by 5 bases, with 6 bases left in between.

This chain connects TRBV5-1 to TRBJ1-4; D call uncertain. This CDR3 has 17 residues. Trimming removed 0 bases at V and 3 bases at J, with 15 bases between. Germline CDR1 is SGHRS and CDR2 is YFSETQ. CDR3 loop: CASSLGLSHGANEKLFF. CDR3 in DNA: TGCGCCAGCAGCTTGGGATTGAGCCATGGCGCTAATGAAAAACTGTTTTTT. Full variable domain (missing parts from reference TRBV5-1 and TRBJ1-4): KAGVTQTPRYLIKTRGQQVTLSCSPISGHRSVSWYQQTPGQGLQFLFEYFSETQRNKGNFPGRFSGRQFSNSRSEMNVSTLELGDSALYLCASSLGLSHGANEKLFFGSGTQLSVL.

This clonotype was recorded a few times. The chain recombines TRBV7-8 with TRBJ1-6; D possibly corresponds to TRBD1 (5 bases). The germline V gene encodes CDR1 SGHVS and CDR2 FQNEAQ. The germline V and J ends were trimmed by 1 base and 6 bases, with 10 bases remaining between them. The CDR3 is 15 residues long. CDR3 sequence: CASSLEGQGNSPLHF. In DNA, the CDR3 is TGTGCCAGCAGCTTAGAAGGGCAGGGTAATTCACCCCTCCACTTT.

V usage is TRBV6-1 and J usage is TRBJ1-1, with D possibly TRBD1 on 6 matching bases. Germline V gives CDR1 MNHNS, CDR2 SASEGT. The CDR3 runs 14 residues. Trimming removed 10 bases at V and 11 bases at J, with 26 bases between. CDR3 in DNA: TGTGCCATCGGGACCGGGACAACCAACAAAGTGGCTTTCTTT. Its protein is CAIGTGTTNKVAFF.

This clonotype was seen a few times. The chain combines TRBV20-1 with TRBJ2-7; 7 nucleotides match TRBD2. Germline lookup yields CDR1 DFQATT and CDR2 SNEGSKA (reference sequence). The V and J ends lost 6 bases and 6 bases, in that order; junction bases with no gene match: 11. CDR3 size: 13 residues. This CDR3 is CSAPKGTTSEQYF. The CDR3 nucleotides are TGCAGTGCCCCAAAAGGGACTACCTCCGAGCAGTACTTC.

The chain has TRBV5-5 and TRBJ1-1; weak D call: TRBD1 (6 bases). Germline CDR1 SGHKS, CDR2 YYEKEE (reference sequence). The CDR3 totals 16 residues. The ends were cut back, 4 bases at V and 11 bases at J, with 27 bases in the middle. The CDR3 DNA reads as TGTGCCAGCAGCAGCGACGTGGGGGCTAGGCTATTGGGCGCTTTCTTT. Amino acids: CASSSDVGARLLGAFF.

The J gene is TRBJ1-4, the V gene TRBV11-2; D gene unclear. Germline CDR1 SGHAT, CDR2 FQNNGV. Trimming left V 5 bases short and J 8 bases short, with 18 bases between. The CDR3 sequence is 15 residues long. This chain's CDR3 is CASSPRTSTGEKLFF. As DNA, the CDR3 is TGTGCCAGCAGCCCTAGGACCTCGACGGGGGAAAAACTGTTTTTT.